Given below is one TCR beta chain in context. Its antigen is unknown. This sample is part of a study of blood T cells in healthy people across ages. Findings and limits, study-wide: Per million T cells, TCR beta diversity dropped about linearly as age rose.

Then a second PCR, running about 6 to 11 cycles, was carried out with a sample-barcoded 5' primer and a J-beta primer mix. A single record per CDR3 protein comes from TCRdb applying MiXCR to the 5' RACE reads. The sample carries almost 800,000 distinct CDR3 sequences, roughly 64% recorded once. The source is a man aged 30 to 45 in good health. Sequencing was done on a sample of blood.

The CDR3 region has the DNA TGTGCCAGCAGCTTACTAGCACAGGGAGGCTACGAGCAGTACTTC. This codes for CASSLLAQGGYEQYF. V gene TRBV7-6 combines with J gene TRBJ2-5; the D call may be TRBD1 or TRBD2 (6 bases each). The DNA matches TRBJ2-7 better at its end, which makes the J call doubtful. The CDR3 totals 15 residues. The germline gives CDR1 SGHVS, CDR2 FNYEAQ.